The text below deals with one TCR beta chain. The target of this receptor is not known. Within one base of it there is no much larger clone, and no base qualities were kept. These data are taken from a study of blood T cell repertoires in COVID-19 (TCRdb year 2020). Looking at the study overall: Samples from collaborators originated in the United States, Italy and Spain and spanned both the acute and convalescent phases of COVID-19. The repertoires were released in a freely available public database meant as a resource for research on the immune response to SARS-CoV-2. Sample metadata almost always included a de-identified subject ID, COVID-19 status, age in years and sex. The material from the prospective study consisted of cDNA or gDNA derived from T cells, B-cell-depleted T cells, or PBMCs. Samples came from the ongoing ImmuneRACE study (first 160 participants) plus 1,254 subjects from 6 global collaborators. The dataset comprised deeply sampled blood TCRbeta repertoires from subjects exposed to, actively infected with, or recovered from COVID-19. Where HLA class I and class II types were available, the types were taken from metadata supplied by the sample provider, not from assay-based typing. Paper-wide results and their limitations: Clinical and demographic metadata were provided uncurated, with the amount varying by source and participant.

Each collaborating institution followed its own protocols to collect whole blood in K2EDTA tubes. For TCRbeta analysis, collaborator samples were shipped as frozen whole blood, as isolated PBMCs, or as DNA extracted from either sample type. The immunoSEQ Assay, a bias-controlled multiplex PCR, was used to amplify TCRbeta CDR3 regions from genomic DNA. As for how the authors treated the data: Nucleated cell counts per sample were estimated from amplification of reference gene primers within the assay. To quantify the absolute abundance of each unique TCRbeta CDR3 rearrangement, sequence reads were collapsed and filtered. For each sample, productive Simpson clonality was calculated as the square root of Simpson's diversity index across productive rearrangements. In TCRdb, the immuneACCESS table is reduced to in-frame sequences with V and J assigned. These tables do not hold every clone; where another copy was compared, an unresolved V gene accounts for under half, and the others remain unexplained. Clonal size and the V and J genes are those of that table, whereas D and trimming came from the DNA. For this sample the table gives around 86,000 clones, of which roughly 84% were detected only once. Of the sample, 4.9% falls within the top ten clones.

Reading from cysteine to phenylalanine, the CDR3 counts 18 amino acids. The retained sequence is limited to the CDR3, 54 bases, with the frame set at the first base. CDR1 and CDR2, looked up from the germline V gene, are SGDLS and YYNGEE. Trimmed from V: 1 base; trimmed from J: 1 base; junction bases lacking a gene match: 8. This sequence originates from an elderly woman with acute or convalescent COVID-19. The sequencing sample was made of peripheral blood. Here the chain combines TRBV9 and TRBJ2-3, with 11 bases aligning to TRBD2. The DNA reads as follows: TGTGCCAGCAGCGTATCGGCTAGCGGGGGGCTCGGCACAGATACGCAGTATTTT. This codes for CASSVSASGGLGTDTQYF.